The rows below give T cell receptor beta chains drawn from one sample of a study of T-cell reconstitution after alpha-beta-depleted transplantation in children. MiXCR was run by TCRdb on the PCR reads, yielding one entry per CDR3 protein. The data show around 360,000 distinct CDR3 sequences, 10% seen once. The sequenced sample was PBMCs from the stem cell graft donor, obtained from the stem cell graft. These receptors all come from a human donor who donated a stem cell graft to a child with acute lymphoblastic leukemia. CDR3s include the opening cysteine and the closing phenylalanine or tryptophan. D genes are given only for firm matches. The size of a clone is reported for some rows only, either as once, few or many, or as a class for expanded clones.

j_gene: TRBJ2-3; d_gene: .; v_gene: TRBV10-3; abundance: .; CDR3aa: CAISDAGTSEDTQYF; CDR3nt: TGTGCCATCAGTGATGCCGGGACTTCGGAGGATACGCAGTATTTT
j_gene: TRBJ1-3; d_gene: .; v_gene: TRBV7-9; abundance: many; CDR3aa: CASSRTAGSGNTIYF; CDR3nt: TGTGCCAGCAGTCGGACGGCCGGCTCTGGAAACACCATATATTTT
j_gene: TRBJ2-7; d_gene: TRBD2; v_gene: TRBV4-3; abundance: many; CDR3aa: CASSQGLAGDEQYF; CDR3nt: TGCGCCAGCAGCCAGGGACTAGCGGGAGACGAGCAGTACTTC
j_gene: TRBJ1-1; d_gene: .; v_gene: TRBV7-9; abundance: few; CDR3aa: CASSVSTGGGNTEAFF; CDR3nt: TGTGCCAGCAGCGTTTCGACGGGGGGCGGTAACACTGAAGCTTTCTTT
j_gene: TRBJ2-3; d_gene: .; v_gene: TRBV12-3/TRBV12-4; abundance: .; CDR3aa: CASSGDSTDTQYF; CDR3nt: TGTGCCAGCAGCGGAGATAGCACAGATACGCAGTATTTT
j_gene: TRBJ1-1; d_gene: .; v_gene: TRBV12-3/TRBV12-4; abundance: few; CDR3aa: CASSLRPAVNTEAFF; CDR3nt: TGTGCCAGCAGTTTACGGCCCGCAGTGAACACTGAAGCTTTCTTT
j_gene: TRBJ2-7; d_gene: .; v_gene: TRBV7-2; abundance: .; CDR3aa: CASSLLGHGYEQYF; CDR3nt: TGTGCCAGCAGCTTACTGGGACACGGCTACGAGCAGTACTTC
j_gene: TRBJ1-1; d_gene: .; v_gene: TRBV5-7; abundance: few; CDR3aa: CASSPWRTVMTGAEAFF; CDR3nt: TGTGCCAGCAGCCCATGGAGGACAGTAATGACCGGCGCTGAAGCTTTCTTT
j_gene: TRBJ2-7; d_gene: .; v_gene: TRBV2; abundance: .; CDR3aa: CASSEARTDSHEQYF; CDR3nt: TGTGCCAGCAGTGAAGCCCGGACAGACTCCCACGAGCAGTACTTC
j_gene: TRBJ1-5; d_gene: .; v_gene: TRBV11-2; abundance: few; CDR3aa: CASPVLFSLSNQPQHF; CDR3nt: TGTGCCAGCCCCGTGTTATTTTCACTTAGCAATCAGCCCCAGCATTTT